This TCR beta chain was identified during a study of blood T cell repertoires in COVID-19 (dated by TCRdb to about 2020). With respect to the entire study: Samples from collaborators originated in the United States, Italy and Spain and spanned both the acute and convalescent phases of COVID-19. The material from the prospective study consisted of cDNA or gDNA derived from T cells, B-cell-depleted T cells, or PBMCs. Subjects who had been exposed to COVID-19, were actively infected with it, or had recovered from it provided the deeply sampled blood TCRbeta repertoires that made up the dataset. The repertoires were made available in a free public database intended to serve as a resource for research on the immune response to SARS-CoV-2. The samples were drawn from the first 160 participants of the ongoing ImmuneRACE study and from 1,254 subjects provided by 6 global collaborators. A de-identified subject ID, COVID-19 status, age in years and sex were almost always included in the sample metadata. Where available, HLA class I and class II types were obtained from metadata supplied by the sample provider rather than from assay-based typing.

What the authors observed across the whole study: The quantity of clinical and demographic metadata differed by source and by participant and was supplied without curation.

TCRbeta CDR3 regions were amplified from genomic DNA using the immunoSEQ Assay, a bias-controlled multiplex PCR. The original pipeline was this. The number of nucleated cells in each sample was estimated by amplification of reference gene primers within the assay. To quantify the absolute abundance of each unique TCRbeta CDR3 rearrangement, sequence reads were collapsed and filtered. For each sample, productive Simpson clonality was calculated by taking the square root of Simpson's diversity index across productive rearrangements. TCRdb limited this immuneACCESS table to in-frame rearrangements with V and J called. A share of clones is missing; checked studies link under half to unresolved V genes, and the rest is unexplained. V and J calls plus clone size are reproduced from that table; the DNA served to infer D and trimming. This sample holds about 480,000 clones; approximately 86% were observed only once. The top ten hold 6.5% to 8.5% of the sample.

The V end loses 2 bases and the J end loses 2 bases, and a stretch of 10 bases separates them. From a lookup of the germline V gene, CDR1 and CDR2 are SGDLS and YYNGEE. The CDR3 runs 14 amino acids, cysteine and phenylalanine included. Of all the DNA, just the CDR3 is kept, 42 bases in frame from base 1. As for this clone: What this receptor recognizes is not known. It has no much larger one-base neighbor in the sample; base qualities were not kept.

Participants in the prospective study were aged roughly 18 to 100 years, lived in under 30 United States geographic areas, and enrolled through a virtual design. To assign participants to cohorts, the prospective study relied on clinical history that participants themselves reported in a screening survey and a study questionnaire. Recovered participants in ImmuneRACE Cohort 3 were defined as having two consecutive negative NP/OP PCR tests, clearance from a healthcare professional, or resolution of symptoms. Each participant in the prospective study had whole blood, serum and a nasopharyngeal or oropharyngeal swab collected by mobile phlebotomists. Additional blood draws and questionnaires over an approximately 2-month period could optionally be provided by prospective study participants. Before DNA extraction, prospective study blood samples were shipped either frozen or at room temperature.

The TCR originated in an older woman who had recovered from COVID-19. The chain links TRBV9 with TRBJ1-2; no D gene is confidently identified. The sequenced sample was PBMCs or T cells enriched from blood (not recorded which). The bases are TGTGCCAGCAGCGTTCAAGGCAGGAACTATGGCTACACCTTC. It translates to CASSVQGRNYGYTF. Full variable domain (CDR3 extended with the reference TRBV9 and TRBJ1-2 proteins): DSGVTQTPKHLITATGQRVTLRCSPRSGDLSVYWYQQSLDQGLQFLIQYYNGEERAKGNILERFSAQQFPDLHSELNLSSLELGDSALYFCASSVQGRNYGYTFGSGTRLTVV.